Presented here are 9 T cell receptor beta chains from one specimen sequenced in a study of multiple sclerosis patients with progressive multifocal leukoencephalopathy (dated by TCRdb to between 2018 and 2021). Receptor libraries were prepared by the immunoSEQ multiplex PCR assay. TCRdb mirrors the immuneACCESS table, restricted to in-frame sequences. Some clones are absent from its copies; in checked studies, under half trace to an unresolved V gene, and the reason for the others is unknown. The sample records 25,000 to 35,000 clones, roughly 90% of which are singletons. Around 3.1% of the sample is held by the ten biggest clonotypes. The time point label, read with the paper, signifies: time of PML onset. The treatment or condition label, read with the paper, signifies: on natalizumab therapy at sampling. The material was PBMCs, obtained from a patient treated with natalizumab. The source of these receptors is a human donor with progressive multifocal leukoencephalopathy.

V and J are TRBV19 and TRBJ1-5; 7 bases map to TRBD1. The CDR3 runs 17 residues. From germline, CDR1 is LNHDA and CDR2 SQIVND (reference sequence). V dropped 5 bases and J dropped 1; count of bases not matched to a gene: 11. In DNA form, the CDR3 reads TGTGCCAGTAGTCCCCATCACAGGGGCCCAAGCAATCAGCCCCAGCATTTT. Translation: CASSPHHRGPSNQPQHF.

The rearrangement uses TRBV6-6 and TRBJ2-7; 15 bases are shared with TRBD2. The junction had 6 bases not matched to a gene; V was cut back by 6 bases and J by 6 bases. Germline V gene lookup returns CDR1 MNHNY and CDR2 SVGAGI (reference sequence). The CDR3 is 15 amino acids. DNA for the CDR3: TGTGCCAGCAGGGGACTAGCGGGAGGCGGGCGCGAGCAGTACTTC. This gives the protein CASRGLAGGGREQYF.

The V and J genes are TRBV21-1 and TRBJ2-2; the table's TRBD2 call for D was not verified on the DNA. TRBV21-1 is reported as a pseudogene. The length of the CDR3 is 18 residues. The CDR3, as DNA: TGTGCCAGCAGTGGCGGAGTAGCTACACAAGGCTTGACCGGGGAGCTGTTTTTT. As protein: CASSGGVATQGLTGELFF.

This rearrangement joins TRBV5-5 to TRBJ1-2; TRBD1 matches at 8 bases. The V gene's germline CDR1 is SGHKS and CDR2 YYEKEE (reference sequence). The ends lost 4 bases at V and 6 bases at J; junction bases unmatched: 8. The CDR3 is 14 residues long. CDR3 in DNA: TGTGCCAGCAGCCAGGTTCGGACAGGGAATGGCTACACCTTC. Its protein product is CASSQVRTGNGYTF.

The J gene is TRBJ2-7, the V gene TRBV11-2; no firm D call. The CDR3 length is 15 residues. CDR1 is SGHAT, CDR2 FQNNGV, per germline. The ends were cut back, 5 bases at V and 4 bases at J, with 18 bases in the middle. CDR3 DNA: TGTGCCAGCAGCGCCTACGCGGACCCCCGGTACGAGCAGTACTTC. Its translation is CASSAYADPRYEQYF.

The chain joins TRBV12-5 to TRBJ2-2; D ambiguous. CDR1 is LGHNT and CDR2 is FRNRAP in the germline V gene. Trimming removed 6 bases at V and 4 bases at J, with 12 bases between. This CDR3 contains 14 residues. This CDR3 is CASGWGSLTGELFF. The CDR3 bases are TGTGCTAGTGGCTGGGGTAGCCTCACCGGGGAGCTGTTTTTT.

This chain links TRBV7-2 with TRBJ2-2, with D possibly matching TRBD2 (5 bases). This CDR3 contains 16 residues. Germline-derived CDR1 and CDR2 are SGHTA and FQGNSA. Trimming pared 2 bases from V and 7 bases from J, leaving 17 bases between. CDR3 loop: CASSLPGVDRNGELFF. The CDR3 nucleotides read TGTGCCAGCAGCTTACCCGGGGTTGATCGGAACGGGGAGCTGTTTTTT.

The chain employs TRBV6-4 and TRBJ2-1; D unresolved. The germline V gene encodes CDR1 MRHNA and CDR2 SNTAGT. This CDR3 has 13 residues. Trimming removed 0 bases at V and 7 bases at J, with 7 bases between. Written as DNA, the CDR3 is TGTGCCAGCAGTGACTCGAGCGAGAATGAGCAGTTCTTC. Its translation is CASSDSSENEQFF.

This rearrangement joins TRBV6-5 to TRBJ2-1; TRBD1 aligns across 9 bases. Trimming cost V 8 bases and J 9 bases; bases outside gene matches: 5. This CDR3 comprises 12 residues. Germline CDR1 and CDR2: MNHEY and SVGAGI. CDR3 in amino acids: CASRRTGAEQFF. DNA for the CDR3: TGTGCCAGCCGTAGGACAGGGGCTGAGCAGTTCTTC.